Sequencing of this T cell receptor (beta chain) was carried out in a study of T cell changes during pregnancy in multiple sclerosis. CDR1 SGHVS and CDR2 FNYEAQ come from the germline V gene. This CDR3 has 18 amino acids. V was shortened by 5 bases and J by 1 base, with 23 bases between the two germline ends. Some clones are missing from TCRdb's copy, which holds only in-frame ones; the method was immunoSEQ multiplex PCR. The sample gives approximately 40,000 clones, 85% to 90% of which show up once; approximately 0.6% is in the top ten. Here the sequenced sample was CD4+ T cells from peripheral blood mononuclear cells, taken before pregnancy. This receptor was obtained from a female donor with multiple sclerosis, enrolled in a pregnancy study. The V gene is TRBV7-6, the J gene TRBJ2-5; perhaps TRBD1 as D (6 bases). CDR3 amino acids: CASSGRFRTATIQETQYF. The CDR3 DNA is TGTGCCAGCAGCGGCCGCTTCCGGACAGCGACCATCCAAGAGACCCAGTACTTC.